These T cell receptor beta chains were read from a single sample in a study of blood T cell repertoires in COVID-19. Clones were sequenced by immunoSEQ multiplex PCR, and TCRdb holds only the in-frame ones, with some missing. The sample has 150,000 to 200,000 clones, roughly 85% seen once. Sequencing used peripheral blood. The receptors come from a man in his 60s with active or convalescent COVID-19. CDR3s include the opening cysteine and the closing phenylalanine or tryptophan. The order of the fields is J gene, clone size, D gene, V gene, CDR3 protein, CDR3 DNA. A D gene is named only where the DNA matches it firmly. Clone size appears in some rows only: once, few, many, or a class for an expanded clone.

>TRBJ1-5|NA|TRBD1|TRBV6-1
CASSEDRVMPQHF
TGTGCCAGCAGTGAGGACAGGGTAATGCCCCAGCATTTT
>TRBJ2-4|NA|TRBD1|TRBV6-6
CASLKGAGGKNIQYF
TGTGCCAGCCTTAAGGGGGCGGGTGGCAAAAACATTCAGTACTTC
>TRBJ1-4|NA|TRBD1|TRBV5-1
CASSFSGTANEKLFF
TGCGCCAGCAGCTTTTCTGGGACAGCTAATGAAAAACTGTTTTTT
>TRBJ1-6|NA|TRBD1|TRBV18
CASSPTGDVGSPLHF
TGTGCCAGCTCTCCGACAGGGGACGTAGGCTCACCCCTCCACTTT
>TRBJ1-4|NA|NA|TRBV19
CASSIGRALNEKLFF
TGTGCCAGTAGTATAGGCAGGGCGCTTAATGAAAAACTGTTTTTT
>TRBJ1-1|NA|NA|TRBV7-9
CASSSGWTSRGNTEAFF
TGTGCCAGCAGCTCAGGCTGGACATCCCGAGGGAACACTGAAGCTTTCTTT
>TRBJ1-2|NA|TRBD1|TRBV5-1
CASSPGQGYGYTF
TGCGCCAGCAGCCCGGGACAGGGCTATGGCTACACCTTC
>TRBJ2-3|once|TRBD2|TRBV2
CASSQLAGLTDTQYF
TGTGCCAGCTCTCAGCTAGCGGGACTTACAGATACGCAGTATTTT
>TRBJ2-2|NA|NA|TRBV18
CASSLSQGITGELFF
TGTGCCAGCTCTCTTTCGCAGGGAATCACCGGGGAGCTGTTTTTT
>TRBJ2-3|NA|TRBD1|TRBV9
CASSDDRGYTDTQYF
TGTGCCAGCAGCGATGACAGGGGCTACACAGATACGCAGTATTTT
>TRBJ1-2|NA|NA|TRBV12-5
CASGPTSSLYGYTF
TGTGCTAGTGGCCCAACCTCTAGCCTCTATGGCTACACCTTC
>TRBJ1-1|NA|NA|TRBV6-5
CASSYSQYTEAFF
TGTGCCAGCAGTTACTCGCAGTACACTGAAGCTTTCTTT
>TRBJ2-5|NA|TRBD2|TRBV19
CASSIGGGGLREKTQYF
TGTGCCAGTAGTATCGGCGGGGGGGGCCTCCGGGAGAAGACCCAGTACTTC
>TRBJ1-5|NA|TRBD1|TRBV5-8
CASSLNRQGGNQPQHF
TGTGCCAGCAGCCTAAATCGACAGGGTGGCAATCAGCCCCAGCATTTT
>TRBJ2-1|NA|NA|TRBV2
CASSEGGISSFF
TGTGCCAGCAGTGAGGGGGGAATCTCCTCGTTCTTC
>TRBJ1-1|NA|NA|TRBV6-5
CASSYSYGTPPPEAFF
TGTGCCAGCAGTTACTCGTACGGGACACCCCCTCCTGAAGCTTTCTTT
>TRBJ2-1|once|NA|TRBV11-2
CASSNSRRGYNEQFF
TGTGCCAGCAGCAATAGCCGTCGGGGCTACAATGAGCAGTTCTTC
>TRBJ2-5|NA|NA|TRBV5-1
CASSLAQAQETQYF
TGCGCCAGCAGCTTGGCACAGGCCCAAGAGACCCAGTACTTC
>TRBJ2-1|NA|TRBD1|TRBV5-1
CASNSLRDRGPYEQFF
TGCGCCAGCAACTCACTCCGGGACAGGGGTCCTTATGAGCAGTTCTTC
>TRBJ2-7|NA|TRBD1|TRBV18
CASSPSLGTAGLEQYF
TGTGCCAGCTCACCGTCGTTGGGGACAGCCGGCCTGGAGCAGTACTTC
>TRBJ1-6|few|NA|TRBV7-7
CASSLVQNSPLHF
TGTGCCAGCAGCTTAGTGCAGAATTCACCCCTCCACTTT
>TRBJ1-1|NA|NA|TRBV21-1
CASTGDSNEAFF
TGTGCCAGCACCGGGGACAGCAATGAAGCTTTCTTT
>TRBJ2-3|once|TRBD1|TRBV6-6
CASSYGTAMADTQYF
TGTGCCAGCAGTTACGGGACAGCCATGGCGGATACGCAGTATTTT
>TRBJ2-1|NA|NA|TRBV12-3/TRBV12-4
CASSLLQGNEQFF
TGTGCCAGCAGTTTATTGCAGGGCAATGAGCAGTTCTTC
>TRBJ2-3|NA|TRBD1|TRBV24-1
CATRDRGADTQYF
TGTGCCACCAGGGACAGGGGCGCAGATACGCAGTATTTT
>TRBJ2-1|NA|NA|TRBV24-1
CATSETSYNEQFF
TGTGCCACCAGTGAGACATCCTACAATGAGCAGTTCTTC
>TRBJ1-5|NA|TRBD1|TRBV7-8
CASSFEQGAINQPQHF
TGTGCCAGCAGCTTCGAACAGGGGGCCATCAATCAGCCCCAGCATTTT
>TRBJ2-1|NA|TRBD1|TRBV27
CASSPRVTGVGNEQFF
TGTGCCAGCAGTCCACGAGTAACAGGGGTAGGGAATGAGCAGTTCTTC
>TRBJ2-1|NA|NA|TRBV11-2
CASSQLGRGTTYNEQFF
TGTGCCAGCAGCCAATTAGGACGGGGGACCACCTACAATGAGCAGTTCTTC
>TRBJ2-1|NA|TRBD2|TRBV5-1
CASSLRGGQSEQFF
TGCGCCAGCAGCTTACGGGGGGGCCAGAGTGAGCAGTTCTTC
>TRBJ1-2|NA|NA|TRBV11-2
CASSLVTQGNYGYTF
TGTGCCAGCAGCTTAGTCACGCAGGGGAACTATGGCTACACCTTC
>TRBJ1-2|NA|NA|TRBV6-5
CASSYGGARLSGYTF
TGTGCCAGCAGTTACGGGGGGGCGCGGTTGAGCGGCTACACCTTC
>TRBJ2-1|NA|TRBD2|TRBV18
CASSPKAGGLEFF
TGTGCCAGCTCACCCAAAGCGGGGGGCCTCGAGTTCTTC
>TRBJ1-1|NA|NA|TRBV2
CASSETGDLNTEAFF
TGTGCCAGCAGTGAAACAGGTGACTTAAACACTGAAGCTTTCTTT
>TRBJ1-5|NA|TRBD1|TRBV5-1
CASSSDGTGNQPQHF
TGCGCCAGCAGCTCCGACGGGACAGGCAATCAGCCCCAGCATTTT
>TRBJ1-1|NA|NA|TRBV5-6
CASSLRHNTEAFF
TGTGCCAGCAGCCTGAGACATAACACTGAAGCTTTCTTT
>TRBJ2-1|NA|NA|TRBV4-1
CASSQALRGTYNEQFF
TGCGCCAGCAGCCAAGCCTTACGGGGTACCTACAATGAGCAGTTCTTC
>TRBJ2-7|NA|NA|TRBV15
CATSPGFRDEQYF
TGTGCCACCAGCCCAGGGTTTAGGGACGAGCAGTACTTC
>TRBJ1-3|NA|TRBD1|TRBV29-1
CSVGQVNGNTIYF
TGCAGCGTCGGACAGGTGAATGGAAACACCATATATTTT
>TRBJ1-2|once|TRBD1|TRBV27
CASSPGTGLYGYTF
TGTGCCAGCAGTCCCGGGACAGGGCTTTATGGCTACACCTTC
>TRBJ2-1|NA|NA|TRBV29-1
CSVETGQYNEQFF
TGCAGCGTTGAAACAGGGCAGTACAATGAGCAGTTCTTC
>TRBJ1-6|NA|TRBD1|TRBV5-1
CASSLTGDSPLHF
TGCGCCAGCAGCTTAACAGGGGATTCACCCCTCCACTTT
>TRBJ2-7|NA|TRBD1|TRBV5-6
CASSQNRGRRSYEQYF
TGTGCCAGCAGCCAGAACAGGGGGCGCCGGTCCTACGAGCAGTACTTC
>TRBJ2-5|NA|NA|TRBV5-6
CASSFSGQGQETQYF
TGTGCCAGCAGCTTTAGTGGTCAGGGCCAAGAGACCCAGTACTTC
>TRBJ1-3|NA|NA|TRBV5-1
CASSLLNAGAGNTIYF
TGCGCCAGCAGCCTACTCAACGCGGGGGCTGGAAACACCATATATTTT
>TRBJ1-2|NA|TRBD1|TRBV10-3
CAISYRTDRNYGYTF
TGTGCCATCAGTTATCGAACGGACAGGAACTATGGCTACACCTTC
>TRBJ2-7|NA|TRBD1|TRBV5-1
CASSPSTGNYEQYF
TGCGCCAGCAGCCCGTCGACAGGGAACTACGAGCAGTACTTC
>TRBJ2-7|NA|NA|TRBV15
CATSREFGGYEQYF
TGTGCCACCAGCAGAGAATTCGGGGGATACGAGCAGTACTTC
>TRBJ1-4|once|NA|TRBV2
CASGGTATTNEKLFF
TGTGCCAGCGGAGGGACCGCGACAACTAATGAAAAACTGTTTTTT
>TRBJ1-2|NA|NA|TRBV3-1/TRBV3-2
CASSPRGSGRRGYTF
TGTGCCAGCAGCCCCCGGGGGTCGGGGCGTAGGGGCTACACCTTC
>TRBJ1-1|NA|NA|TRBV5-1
CASSRQGGDTEAFF
TGCGCCAGCAGCCGGCAGGGAGGGGACACTGAAGCTTTCTTT